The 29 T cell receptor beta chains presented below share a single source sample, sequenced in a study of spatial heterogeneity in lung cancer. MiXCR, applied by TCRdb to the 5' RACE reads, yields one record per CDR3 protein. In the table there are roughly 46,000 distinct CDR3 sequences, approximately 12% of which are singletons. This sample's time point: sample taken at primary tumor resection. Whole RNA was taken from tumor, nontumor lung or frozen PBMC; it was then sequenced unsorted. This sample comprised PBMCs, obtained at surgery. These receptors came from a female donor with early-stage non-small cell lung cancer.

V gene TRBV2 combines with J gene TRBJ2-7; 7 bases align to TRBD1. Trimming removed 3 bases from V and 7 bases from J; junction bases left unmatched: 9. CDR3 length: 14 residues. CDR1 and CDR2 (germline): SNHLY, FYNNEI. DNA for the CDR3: TGTGCCAGCAGTGAGCAACAGGGGCTGAGTGAGCAGTACTTC. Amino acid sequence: CASSEQQGLSEQYF.

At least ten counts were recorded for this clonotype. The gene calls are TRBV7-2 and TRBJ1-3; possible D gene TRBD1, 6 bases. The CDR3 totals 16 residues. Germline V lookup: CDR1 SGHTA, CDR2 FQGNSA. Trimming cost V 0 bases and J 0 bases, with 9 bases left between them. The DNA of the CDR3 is TGTGCCAGCAGCTTAGCCACAGGGCTCTCTGGAAACACCATATATTTT. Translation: CASSLATGLSGNTIYF.

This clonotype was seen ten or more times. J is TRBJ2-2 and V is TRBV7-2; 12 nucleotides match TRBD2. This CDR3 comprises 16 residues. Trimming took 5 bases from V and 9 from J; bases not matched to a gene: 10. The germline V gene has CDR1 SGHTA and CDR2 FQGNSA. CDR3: CASSLRLAGANRELFF. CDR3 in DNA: TGTGCCAGCAGCCTACGACTAGCGGGGGCCAACCGGGAGCTGTTTTTT.

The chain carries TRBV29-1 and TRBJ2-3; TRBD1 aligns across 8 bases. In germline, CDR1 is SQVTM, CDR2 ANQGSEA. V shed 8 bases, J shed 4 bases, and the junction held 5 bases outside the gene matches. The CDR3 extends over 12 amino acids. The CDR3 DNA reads TGCAGCATGCAGGGGGCATCAGATACGCAGTATTTT. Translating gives CSMQGASDTQYF.

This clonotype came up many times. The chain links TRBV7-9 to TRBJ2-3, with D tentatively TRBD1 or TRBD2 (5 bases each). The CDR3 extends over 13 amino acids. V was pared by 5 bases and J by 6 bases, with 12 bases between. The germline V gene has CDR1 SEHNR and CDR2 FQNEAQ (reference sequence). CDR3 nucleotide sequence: TGTGCCAGCAGCGAAGGGACGGAGGATACGCAGTATTTT. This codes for CASSEGTEDTQYF.

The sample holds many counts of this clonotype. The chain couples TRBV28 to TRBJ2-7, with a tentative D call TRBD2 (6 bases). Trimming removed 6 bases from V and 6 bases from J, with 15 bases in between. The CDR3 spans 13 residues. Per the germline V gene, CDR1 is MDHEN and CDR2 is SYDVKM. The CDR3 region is CASSTAGRFEQYF. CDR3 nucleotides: TGTGCCAGCAGCACCGCGGGGCGGTTCGAGCAGTACTTC. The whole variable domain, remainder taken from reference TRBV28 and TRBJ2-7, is DVKVTQSSRYLVKRTGEKVFLECVQDMDHENMFWYRQDPGLGLRLIYFSYDVKMKEKGDIPEGYSVSREKKERFSLILESASTNQTSMYLCASSTAGRFEQYFGPGTRLTVT.

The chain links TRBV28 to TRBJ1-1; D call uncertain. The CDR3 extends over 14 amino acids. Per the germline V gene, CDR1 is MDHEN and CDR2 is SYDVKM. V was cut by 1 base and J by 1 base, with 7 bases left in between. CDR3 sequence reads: CASSLLHENTEAFF. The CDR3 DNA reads TGTGCCAGCAGTTTATTGCACGAGAACACTGAAGCTTTCTTT.

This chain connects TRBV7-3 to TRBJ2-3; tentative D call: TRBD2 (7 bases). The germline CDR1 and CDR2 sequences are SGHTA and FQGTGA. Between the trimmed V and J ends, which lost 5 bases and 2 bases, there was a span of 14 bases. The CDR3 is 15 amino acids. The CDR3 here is CASSEGGRVTDTQYF. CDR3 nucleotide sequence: TGTGCCAGCAGCGAAGGGGGGAGGGTCACAGATACGCAGTATTTT.

The CDR3 DNA reads as TGTGCCAGCTCACCACCGCTTAGCGGCTACACAGATACGCAGTATTTT. Protein sequence: CASSPPLSGYTDTQYF. The chain employs TRBV18 and TRBJ2-3; possibly TRBD2 for D (6 bases). CDR3 size: 16 residues. V lost 0 bases and J 2 bases, leaving 12 bases between the germline ends. Per germline, CDR1 KGHSH and CDR2 LQKENI. Combining the CDR3 with reference TRBV18 and TRBJ2-3 gives the whole variable domain NAGVMQNPRHLVRRRGQEARLRCSPMKGHSHVYWYRQLPEEGLKFMVYLQKENIIDESGMPKERFSAEFPKEGPSILRIQQVVRGDSAAYFCASSPPLSGYTDTQYFGPGTRLTVL.

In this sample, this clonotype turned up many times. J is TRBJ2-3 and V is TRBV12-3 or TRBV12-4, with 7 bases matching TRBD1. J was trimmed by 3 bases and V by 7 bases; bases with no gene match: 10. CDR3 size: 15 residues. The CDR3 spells CASTRQGEGTDTQYF. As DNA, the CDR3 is TGTGCCAGCACCCGACAGGGTGAGGGGACAGATACGCAGTATTTT.

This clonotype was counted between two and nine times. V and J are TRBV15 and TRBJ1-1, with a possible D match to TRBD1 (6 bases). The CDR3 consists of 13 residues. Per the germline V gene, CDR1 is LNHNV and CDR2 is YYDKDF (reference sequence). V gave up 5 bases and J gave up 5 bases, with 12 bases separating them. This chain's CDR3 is CATSVQGITEAFF. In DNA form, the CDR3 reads TGTGCCACCAGCGTTCAGGGGATAACTGAAGCTTTCTTT.

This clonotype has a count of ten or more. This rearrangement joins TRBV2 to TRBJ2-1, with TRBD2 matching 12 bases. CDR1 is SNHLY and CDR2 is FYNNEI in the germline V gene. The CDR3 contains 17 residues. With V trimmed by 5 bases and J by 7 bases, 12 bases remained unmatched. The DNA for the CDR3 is TGTGCCAGCAGTCCACTTAGACTAGCGGGGGCCAAGAATGAGCAGTTCTTC. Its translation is CASSPLRLAGAKNEQFF.

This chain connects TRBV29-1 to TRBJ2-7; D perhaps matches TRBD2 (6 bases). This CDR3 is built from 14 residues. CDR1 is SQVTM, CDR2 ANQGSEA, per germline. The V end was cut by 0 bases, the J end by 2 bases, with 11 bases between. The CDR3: CSVEEGGAPYEQYF. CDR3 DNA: TGCAGCGTTGAAGAAGGCGGGGCCCCCTACGAGCAGTACTTC.

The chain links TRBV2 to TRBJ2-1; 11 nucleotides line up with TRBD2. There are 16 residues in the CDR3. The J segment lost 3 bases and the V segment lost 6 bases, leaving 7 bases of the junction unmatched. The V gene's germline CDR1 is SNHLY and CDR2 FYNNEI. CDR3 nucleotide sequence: TGTGCCAGCAGCGGAAGACTAGCGGGGTTCTACAATGAGCAGTTCTTC. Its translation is CASSGRLAGFYNEQFF.

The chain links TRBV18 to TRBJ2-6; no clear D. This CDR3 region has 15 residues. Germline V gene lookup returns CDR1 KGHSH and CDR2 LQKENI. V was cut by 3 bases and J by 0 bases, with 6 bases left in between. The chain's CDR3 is CASSPYNSGANVLTF. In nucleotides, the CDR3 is TGTGCCAGCTCACCCTACAACTCTGGGGCCAACGTCCTGACTTTC. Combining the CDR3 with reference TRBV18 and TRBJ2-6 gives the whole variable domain NAGVMQNPRHLVRRRGQEARLRCSPMKGHSHVYWYRQLPEEGLKFMVYLQKENIIDESGMPKERFSAEFPKEGPSILRIQQVVRGDSAAYFCASSPYNSGANVLTFGAGSRLTVL.

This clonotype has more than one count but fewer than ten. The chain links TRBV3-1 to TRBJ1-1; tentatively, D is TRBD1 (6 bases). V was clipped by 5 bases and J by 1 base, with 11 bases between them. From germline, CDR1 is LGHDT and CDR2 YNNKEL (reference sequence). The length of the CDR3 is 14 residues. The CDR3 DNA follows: TGTGCCAGCAGCTATGGGGGCCCGAACACTGAAGCTTTCTTT. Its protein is CASSYGGPNTEAFF.

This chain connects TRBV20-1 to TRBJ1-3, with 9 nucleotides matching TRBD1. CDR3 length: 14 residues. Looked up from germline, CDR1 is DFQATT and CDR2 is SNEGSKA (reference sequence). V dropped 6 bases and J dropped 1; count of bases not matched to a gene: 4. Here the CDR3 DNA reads TGCAGTGCACCGGACAGGGGATCTGGAAACACCATATATTTT. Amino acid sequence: CSAPDRGSGNTIYF.

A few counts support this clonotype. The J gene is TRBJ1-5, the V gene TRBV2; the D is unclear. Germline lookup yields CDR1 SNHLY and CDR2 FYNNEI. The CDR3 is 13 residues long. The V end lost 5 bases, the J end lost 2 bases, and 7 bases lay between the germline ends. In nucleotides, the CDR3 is TGTGCCAGCAGTCGACGGGGCAATCAGCCCCAGCATTTT. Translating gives CASSRRGNQPQHF.

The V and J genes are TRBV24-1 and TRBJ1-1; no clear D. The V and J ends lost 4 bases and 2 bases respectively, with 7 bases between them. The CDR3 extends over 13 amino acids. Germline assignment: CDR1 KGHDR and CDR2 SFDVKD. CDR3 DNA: TGTGCCACCAGTGACAATTTCAACACTGAAGCTTTCTTT. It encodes CATSDNFNTEAFF.

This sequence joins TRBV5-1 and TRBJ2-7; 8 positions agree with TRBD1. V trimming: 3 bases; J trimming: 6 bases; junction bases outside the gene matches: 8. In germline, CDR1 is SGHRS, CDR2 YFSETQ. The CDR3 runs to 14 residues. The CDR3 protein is CASSWGPTGVEQYF. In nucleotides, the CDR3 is TGCGCCAGCAGCTGGGGGCCGACAGGGGTCGAGCAGTACTTC.

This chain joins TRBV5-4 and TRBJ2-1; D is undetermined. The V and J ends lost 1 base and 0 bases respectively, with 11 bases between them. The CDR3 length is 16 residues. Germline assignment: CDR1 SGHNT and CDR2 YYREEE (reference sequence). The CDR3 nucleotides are TGTGCCAGCAGCTTGTCCCCAGATAGCTCCTACAATGAGCAGTTCTTC. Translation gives CASSLSPDSSYNEQFF.

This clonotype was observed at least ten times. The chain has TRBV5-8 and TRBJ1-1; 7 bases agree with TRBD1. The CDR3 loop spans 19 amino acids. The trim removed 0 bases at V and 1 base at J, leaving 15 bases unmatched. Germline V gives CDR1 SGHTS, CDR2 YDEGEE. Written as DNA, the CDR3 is TGTGCCAGCAGCTTGGGGACCGACAGGGCGCCTCCGTCGAACACTGAAGCTTTCTTT. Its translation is CASSLGTDRAPPSNTEAFF.

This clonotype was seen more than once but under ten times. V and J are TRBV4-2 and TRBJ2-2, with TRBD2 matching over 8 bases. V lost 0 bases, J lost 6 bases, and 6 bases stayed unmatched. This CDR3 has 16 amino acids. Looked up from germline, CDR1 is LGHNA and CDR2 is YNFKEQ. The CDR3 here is CASSQESNGGAGELFF. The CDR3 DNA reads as TGTGCCAGCAGCCAAGAAAGTAACGGGGGGGCCGGGGAGCTGTTTTTT.

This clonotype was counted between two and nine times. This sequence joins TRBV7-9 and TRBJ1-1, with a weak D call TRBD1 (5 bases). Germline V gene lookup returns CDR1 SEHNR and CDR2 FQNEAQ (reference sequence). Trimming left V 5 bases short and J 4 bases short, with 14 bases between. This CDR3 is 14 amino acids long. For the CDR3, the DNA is TGTGCCAGCAGCCCCGTCGGGGGAGGCACTGAAGCTTTCTTT. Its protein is CASSPVGGGTEAFF. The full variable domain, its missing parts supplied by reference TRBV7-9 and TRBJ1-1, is DTGVSQNPRHKITKRGQNVTFRCDPISEHNRLYWYRQTLGQGPEFLTYFQNEAQLEKSRLLSDRFSAERPKGSFSTLEIQRTEQGDSAMYLCASSPVGGGTEAFFGQGTRLTVV.

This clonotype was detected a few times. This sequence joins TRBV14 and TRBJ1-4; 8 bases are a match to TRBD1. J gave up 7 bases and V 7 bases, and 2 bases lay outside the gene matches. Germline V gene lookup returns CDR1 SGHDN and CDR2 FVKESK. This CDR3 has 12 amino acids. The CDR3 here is CASKGTGEKLFF. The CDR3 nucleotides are TGTGCCAGCAAAGGGACAGGTGAAAAACTGTTTTTT.

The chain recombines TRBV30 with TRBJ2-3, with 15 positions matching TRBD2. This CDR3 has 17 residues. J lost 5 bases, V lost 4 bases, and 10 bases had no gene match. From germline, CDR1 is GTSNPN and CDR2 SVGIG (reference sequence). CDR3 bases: TGTGCCTGGACGCGGACTAGCGGGGGGGCCGGAGGAGATACGCAGTATTTT. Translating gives CAWTRTSGGAGGDTQYF.

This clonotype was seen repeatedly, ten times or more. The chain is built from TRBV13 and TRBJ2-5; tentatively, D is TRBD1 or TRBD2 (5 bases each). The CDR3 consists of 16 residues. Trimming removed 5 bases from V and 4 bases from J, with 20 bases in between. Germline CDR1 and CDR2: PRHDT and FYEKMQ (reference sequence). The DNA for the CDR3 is TGTGCCAGCAGCCCGCGCCGGGACCCGGCGGGAGAGACCCAGTACTTC. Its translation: CASSPRRDPAGETQYF.

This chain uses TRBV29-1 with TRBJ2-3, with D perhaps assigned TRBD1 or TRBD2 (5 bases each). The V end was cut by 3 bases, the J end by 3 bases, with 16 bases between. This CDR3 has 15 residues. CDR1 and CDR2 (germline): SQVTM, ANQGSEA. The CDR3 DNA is TGCAGCGTTGAGCCCAGGGCTAGCCTAACAGATACGCAGTATTTT. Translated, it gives CSVEPRASLTDTQYF.

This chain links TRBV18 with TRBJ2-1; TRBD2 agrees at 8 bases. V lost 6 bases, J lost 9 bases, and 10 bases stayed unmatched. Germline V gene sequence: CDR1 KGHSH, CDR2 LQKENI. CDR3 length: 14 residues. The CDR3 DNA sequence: TGTGCCAGCTCGCAGGGCGGGGGGAACGTTGAGCAGTTCTTC. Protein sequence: CASSQGGGNVEQFF.